This T cell receptor (beta chain) is from a study of T cell repertoires in ileal Crohn's disease. Sample time point: neoterminal ileum biopsy at postoperative endoscopy, about 6 months after surgery. Produced via immunoSEQ multiplex PCR; TCRdb's table is partial and in-frame only. The sample includes approximately 5,400 clones, under 75% seen only once; the top ten take over 25%. Germline V gene sequence: CDR1 LNHDA, CDR2 SQIVND (reference sequence). This CDR3 is built from 14 residues. Trimming took 5 bases from V and 5 from J; bases not matched to a gene: 8. This chain connects TRBV19 to TRBJ2-7; 8 nucleotides agree with TRBD1. Material for sequencing was ileal tissue. The clonotype originates from an adult with Crohn's disease. The CDR3 coding sequence is TGTGCCAGTAGTCCGCGGACAGGGCAAAACGAGCAGTACTTC. Its translation is CASSPRTGQNEQYF.